This T cell receptor beta chain was obtained from a study of cytomegalovirus exposure and HLA in healthy donors. The study's findings and limits: Sequencing likely generated an artifact that appeared as a cluster of highly shared sequence variants. In a later analysis, HLA-associated beta chains showed higher expansion and lower generation probabilities than comparable chains. One variant, a missense change in DCLRE1C, was linked in a later analysis to TCR beta V- and J-gene trimming. When analyzed later, the rates of TCR association showed variation by HLA locus, with DRB1 the most and HLA-C the fewest.

Primers included in the PCR were 60 Vbeta and 13 Jbeta primers. Libraries were prepared by immunoSEQ multiplex PCR; TCRdb keeps only in-frame clonotypes and omits some of them. The sample yields about 160,000 clones, roughly two thirds seen once. Trimming shortened V by 3 bases and J by 7 bases, and 24 bases separated the two germline ends. Germline CDR1 LGHNA, CDR2 YSLEER. The CDR3 covers 17 residues. With respect to this clone: The target antigen is unknown.

This receptor was identified in a woman in her 30s in good health and CMV-seronegative. The rearrangement uses TRBV4-3 and TRBJ1-1; a possible D gene is TRBD1 (5 bases). The material sequenced was PBMCs. The CDR3, as DNA: TGCGCCAGCAGCCATAATTGGGGCACTACTCCTTCTGTTGAAGCTTTCTTT. This encodes CASSHNWGTTPSVEAFF.